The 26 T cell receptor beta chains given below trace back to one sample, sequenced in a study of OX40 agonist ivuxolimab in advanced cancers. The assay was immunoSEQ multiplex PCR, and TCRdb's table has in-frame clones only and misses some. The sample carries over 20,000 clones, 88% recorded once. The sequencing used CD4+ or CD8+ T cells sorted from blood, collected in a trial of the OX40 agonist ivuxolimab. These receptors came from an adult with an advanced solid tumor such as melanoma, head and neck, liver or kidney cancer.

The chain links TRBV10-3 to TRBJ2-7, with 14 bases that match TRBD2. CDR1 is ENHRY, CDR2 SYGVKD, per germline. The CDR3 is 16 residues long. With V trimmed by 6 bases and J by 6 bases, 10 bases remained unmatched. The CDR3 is CAISEPGLAGEGEQYF. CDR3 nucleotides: TGTGCCATCAGCGAACCGGGACTAGCGGGAGAAGGCGAGCAGTACTTC.

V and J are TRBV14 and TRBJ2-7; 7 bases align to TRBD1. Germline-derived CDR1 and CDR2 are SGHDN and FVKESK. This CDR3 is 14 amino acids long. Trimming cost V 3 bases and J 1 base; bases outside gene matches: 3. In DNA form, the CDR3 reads TGTGCCAGCAGCCATCCGACAGGGTCCTACGAGCAGTACTTC. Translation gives CASSHPTGSYEQYF.

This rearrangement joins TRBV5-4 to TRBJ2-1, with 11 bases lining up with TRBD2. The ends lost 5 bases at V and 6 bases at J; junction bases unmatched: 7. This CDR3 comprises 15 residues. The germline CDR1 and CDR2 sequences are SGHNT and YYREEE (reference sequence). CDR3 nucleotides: TGTGCCAGCAGTCCCTCGGGACTAGCGGTCAATGAGCAGTTCTTC. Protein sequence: CASSPSGLAVNEQFF.

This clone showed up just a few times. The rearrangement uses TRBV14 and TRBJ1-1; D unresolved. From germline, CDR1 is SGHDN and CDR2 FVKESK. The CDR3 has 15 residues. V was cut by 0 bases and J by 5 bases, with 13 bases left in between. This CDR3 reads CASSQDFGEGTEAFF. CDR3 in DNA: TGTGCCAGCAGCCAAGATTTCGGGGAAGGGACTGAAGCTTTCTTT.

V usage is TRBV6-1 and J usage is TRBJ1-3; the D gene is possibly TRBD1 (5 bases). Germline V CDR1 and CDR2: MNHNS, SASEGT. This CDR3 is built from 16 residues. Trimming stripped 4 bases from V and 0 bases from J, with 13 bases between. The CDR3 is CASSGTSGGSGNTIYF. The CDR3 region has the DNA TGTGCCAGCAGTGGAACGTCGGGGGGCTCTGGAAACACCATATATTTT.

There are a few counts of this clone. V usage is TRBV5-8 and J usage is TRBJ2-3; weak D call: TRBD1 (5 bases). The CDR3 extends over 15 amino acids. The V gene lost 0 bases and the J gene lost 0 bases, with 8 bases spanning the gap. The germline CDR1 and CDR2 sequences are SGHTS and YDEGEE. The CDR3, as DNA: TGTGCCAGCAGCTTGGGGGGCCACAGCACAGATACGCAGTATTTT. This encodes CASSLGGHSTDTQYF.

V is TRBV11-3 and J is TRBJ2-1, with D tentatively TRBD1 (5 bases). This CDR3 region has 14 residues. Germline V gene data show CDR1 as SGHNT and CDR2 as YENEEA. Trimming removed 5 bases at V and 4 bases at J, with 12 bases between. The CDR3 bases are TGTGCCAGCAGCCTGGAAGGGGTTTACAATGAGCAGTTCTTC. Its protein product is CASSLEGVYNEQFF.

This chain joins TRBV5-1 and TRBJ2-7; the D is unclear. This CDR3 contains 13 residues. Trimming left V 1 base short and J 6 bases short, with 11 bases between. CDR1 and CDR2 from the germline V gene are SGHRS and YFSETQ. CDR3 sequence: CASSLNSGIEQYF. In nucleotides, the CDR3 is TGCGCCAGCAGCTTGAATTCAGGCATCGAGCAGTACTTC.

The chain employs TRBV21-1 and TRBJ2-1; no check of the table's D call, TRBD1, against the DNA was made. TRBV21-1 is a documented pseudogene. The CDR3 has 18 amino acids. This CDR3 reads CASSRKTGVGREDNEQFF. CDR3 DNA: TGTGCCAGCAGCCGCAAGACAGGGGTCGGGCGGGAAGACAATGAGCAGTTCTTC.

The CDR3 bases are TGTGCCAGCAGCGTAGGGGACTTCAGCTCCTACAATGAGCAGTTCTTC. It translates to CASSVGDFSSYNEQFF. The V and J genes are TRBV9 and TRBJ2-1; TRBD2 is a possible D gene (6 bases). V was shortened by 0 bases and J by 0 bases, with 10 bases between the two germline ends. Looked up from germline, CDR1 is SGDLS and CDR2 is YYNGEE. CDR3 length: 16 amino acids.

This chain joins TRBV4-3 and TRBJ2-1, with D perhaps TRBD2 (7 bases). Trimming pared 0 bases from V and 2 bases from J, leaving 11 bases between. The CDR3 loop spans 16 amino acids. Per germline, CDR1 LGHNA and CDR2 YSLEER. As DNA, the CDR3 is TGCGCCAGCAGCCAAGATAGGGGGACTACCTACAATGAGCAGTTCTTC. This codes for CASSQDRGTTYNEQFF.

The CDR3 is CASSPSIGDSYEQYF. The DNA for the CDR3 is TGTGCCAGCAGTCCAAGTATCGGGGATTCCTACGAGCAGTACTTC. The chain links TRBV27 to TRBJ2-7, with TRBD2 as a possible D gene (5 bases). This CDR3 comprises 15 residues. V lost 5 bases and J lost 1, with 15 bases in between. The germline V gene encodes CDR1 MNHEY and CDR2 SMNVEV (reference sequence).

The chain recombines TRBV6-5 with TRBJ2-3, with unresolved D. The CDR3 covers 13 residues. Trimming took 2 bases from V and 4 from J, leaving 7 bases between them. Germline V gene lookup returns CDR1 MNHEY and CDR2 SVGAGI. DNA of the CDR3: TGTGCCAGCAGTTACGCAGAACCAGATACGCAGTATTTT. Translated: CASSYAEPDTQYF.

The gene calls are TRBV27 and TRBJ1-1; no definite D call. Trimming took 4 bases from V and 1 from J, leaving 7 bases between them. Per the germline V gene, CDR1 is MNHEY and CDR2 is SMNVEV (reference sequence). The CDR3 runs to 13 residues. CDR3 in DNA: TGTGCCAGCAGTTACCACACGAACACTGAAGCTTTCTTT. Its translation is CASSYHTNTEAFF.

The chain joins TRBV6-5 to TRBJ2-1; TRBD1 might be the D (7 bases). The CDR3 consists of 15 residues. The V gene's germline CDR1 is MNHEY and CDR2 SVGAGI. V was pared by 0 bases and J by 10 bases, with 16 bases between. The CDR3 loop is CASSYSSLGGQEQFF. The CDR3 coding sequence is TGTGCCAGCAGTTACTCGAGTTTGGGGGGACAGGAGCAGTTCTTC.

The CDR3 region has the DNA TGTGCCAGCAGCAACAGGGCTAGCACAGATACGCAGTATTTT. As protein: CASSNRASTDTQYF. This chain links TRBV7-8 with TRBJ2-3; a weak D match, TRBD1 (6 bases). The V gene lost 5 bases and the J gene lost 0 bases, with 9 bases spanning the gap. CDR3 length: 14 amino acids. CDR1 and CDR2 from the germline V gene are SGHVS and FQNEAQ.

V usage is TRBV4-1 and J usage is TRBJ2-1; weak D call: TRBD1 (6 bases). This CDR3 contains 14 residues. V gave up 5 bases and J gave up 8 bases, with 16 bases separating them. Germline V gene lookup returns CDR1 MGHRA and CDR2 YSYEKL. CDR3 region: CASSDQLQGYEQFF. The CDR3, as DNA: TGCGCCAGCAGCGACCAATTACAGGGCTATGAGCAGTTCTTC.

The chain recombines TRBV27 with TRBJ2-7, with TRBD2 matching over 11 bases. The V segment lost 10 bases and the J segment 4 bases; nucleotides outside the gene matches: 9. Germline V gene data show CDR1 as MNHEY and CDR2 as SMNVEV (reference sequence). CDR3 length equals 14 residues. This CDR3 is CATRPGLAEYEQYF. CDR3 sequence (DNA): TGTGCCACCCGACCGGGACTAGCGGAATACGAGCAGTACTTC.

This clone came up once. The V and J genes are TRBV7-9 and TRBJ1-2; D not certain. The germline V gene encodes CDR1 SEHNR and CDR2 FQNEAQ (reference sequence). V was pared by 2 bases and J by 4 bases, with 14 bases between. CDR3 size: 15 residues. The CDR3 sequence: CASSLSPSGVYGYTF. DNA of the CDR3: TGTGCCAGCAGCTTATCCCCTTCGGGTGTCTATGGCTACACCTTC.

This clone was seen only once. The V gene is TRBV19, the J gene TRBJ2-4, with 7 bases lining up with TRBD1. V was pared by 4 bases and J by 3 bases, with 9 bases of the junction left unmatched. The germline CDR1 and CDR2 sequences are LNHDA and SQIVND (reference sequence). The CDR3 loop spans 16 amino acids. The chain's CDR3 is CASSTPRDSLKNIQYF. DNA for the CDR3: TGTGCCAGTAGTACCCCCCGGGACAGCCTCAAAAACATTCAGTACTTC.

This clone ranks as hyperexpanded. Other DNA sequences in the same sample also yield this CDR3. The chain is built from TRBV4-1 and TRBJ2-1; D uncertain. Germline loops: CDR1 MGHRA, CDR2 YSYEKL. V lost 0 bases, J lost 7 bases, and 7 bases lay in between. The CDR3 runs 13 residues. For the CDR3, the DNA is TGCGCCAGCAGCCAAGATTTTCATAATGAGCAGTTCTTC. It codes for CASSQDFHNEQFF.

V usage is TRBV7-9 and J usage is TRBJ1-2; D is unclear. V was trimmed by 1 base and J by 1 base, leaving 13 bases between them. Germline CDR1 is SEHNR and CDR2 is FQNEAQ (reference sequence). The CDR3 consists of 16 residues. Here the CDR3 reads CASSLGWGGNNYGYTF. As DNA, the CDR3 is TGTGCCAGCAGCTTAGGATGGGGTGGCAATAACTATGGCTACACCTTC. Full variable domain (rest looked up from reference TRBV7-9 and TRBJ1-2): DTGVSQNPRHKITKRGQNVTFRCDPISEHNRLYWYRQTLGQGPEFLTYFQNEAQLEKSRLLSDRFSAERPKGSFSTLEIQRTEQGDSAMYLCASSLGWGGNNYGYTFGSGTRLTVV.

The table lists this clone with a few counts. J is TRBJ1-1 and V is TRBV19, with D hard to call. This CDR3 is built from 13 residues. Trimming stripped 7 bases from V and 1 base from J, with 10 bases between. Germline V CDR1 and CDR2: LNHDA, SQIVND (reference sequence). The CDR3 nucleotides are TGTGCCAGTACAGTCACGGCGAACACTGAAGCTTTCTTT. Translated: CASTVTANTEAFF.

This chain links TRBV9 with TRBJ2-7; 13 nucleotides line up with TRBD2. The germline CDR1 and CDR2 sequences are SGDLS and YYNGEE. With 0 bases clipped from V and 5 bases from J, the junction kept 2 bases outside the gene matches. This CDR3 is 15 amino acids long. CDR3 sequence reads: CASSVGLAGGNEQYF. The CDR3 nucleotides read TGTGCCAGCAGCGTAGGACTAGCGGGAGGTAACGAGCAGTACTTC.

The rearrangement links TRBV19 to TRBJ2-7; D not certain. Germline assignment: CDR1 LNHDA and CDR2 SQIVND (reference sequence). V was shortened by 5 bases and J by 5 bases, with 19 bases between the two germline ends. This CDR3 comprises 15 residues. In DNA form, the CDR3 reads TGTGCCAGTAGTCCCTTCCGAAATGGGCTCCACGAGCAGTACTTC. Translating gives CASSPFRNGLHEQYF.

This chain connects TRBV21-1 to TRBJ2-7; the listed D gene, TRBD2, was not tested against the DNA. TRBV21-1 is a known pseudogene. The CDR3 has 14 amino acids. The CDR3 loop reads CASSTTSGSYEQYF. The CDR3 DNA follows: TGTGCCAGCAGCACTACTAGCGGGAGTTACGAGCAGTACTTC.